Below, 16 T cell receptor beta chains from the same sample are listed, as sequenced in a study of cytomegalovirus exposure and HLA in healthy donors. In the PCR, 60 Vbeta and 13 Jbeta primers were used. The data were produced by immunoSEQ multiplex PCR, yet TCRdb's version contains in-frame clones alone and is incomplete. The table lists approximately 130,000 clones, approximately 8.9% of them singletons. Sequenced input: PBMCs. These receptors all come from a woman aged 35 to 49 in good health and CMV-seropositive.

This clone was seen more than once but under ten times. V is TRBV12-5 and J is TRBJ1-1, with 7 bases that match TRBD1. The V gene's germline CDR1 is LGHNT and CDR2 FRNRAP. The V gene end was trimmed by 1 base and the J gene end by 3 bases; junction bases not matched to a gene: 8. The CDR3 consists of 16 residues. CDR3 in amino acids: CASGLAGGAGDTEAFF. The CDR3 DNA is TGTGCTAGTGGTTTGGCAGGGGGTGCAGGGGACACTGAAGCTTTCTTT. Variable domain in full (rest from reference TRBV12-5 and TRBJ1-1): DARVTQTPRHKVTEMGQEVTMRCQPILGHNTVFWYRQTMMQGLELLAYFRNRAPLDDSGMPKDRFSAEMPDATLATLKIQPSEPRDSAVYFCASGLAGGAGDTEAFFGQGTRLTVV.

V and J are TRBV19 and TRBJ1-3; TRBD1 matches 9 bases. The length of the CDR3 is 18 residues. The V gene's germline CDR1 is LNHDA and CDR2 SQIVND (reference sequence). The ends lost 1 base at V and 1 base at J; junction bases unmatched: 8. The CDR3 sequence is CASSIVGRDRVSGNTIYF. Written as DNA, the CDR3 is TGTGCCAGTAGTATAGTAGGCAGGGACAGGGTTTCTGGAAACACCATATATTTT.

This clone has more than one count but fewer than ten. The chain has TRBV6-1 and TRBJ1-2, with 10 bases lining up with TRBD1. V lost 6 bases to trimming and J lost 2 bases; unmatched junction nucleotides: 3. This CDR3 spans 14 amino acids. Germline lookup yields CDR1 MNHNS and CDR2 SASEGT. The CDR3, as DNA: TGTGCCAGCAGGTCGGGACAGGGGAACTATGGCTACACCTTC. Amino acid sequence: CASRSGQGNYGYTF.

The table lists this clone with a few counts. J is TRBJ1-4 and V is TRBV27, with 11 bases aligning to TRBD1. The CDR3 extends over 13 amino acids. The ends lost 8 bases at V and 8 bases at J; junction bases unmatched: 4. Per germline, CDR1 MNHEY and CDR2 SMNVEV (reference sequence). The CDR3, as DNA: TGTGCCAGCCGGGACAGGGGGAACGAAAAACTGTTTTTT. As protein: CASRDRGNEKLFF. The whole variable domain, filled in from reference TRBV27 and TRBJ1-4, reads EAQVTQNPRYLITVTGKKLTVTCSQNMNHEYMSWYRQDPGLGLRQIYYSMNVEVTDKGDVPEGYKVSRKEKRNFPLILESPSPNQTSLYFCASRDRGNEKLFFGSGTQLSVL.

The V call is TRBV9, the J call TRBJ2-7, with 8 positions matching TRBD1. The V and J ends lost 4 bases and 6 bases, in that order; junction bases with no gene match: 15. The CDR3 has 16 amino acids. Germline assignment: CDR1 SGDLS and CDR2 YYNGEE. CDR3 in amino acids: CASSLDSGGRDSEQYF. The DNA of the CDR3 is TGTGCCAGCAGCTTAGACTCAGGGGGCAGGGACTCCGAGCAGTACTTC. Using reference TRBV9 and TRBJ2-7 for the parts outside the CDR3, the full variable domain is DSGVTQTPKHLITATGQRVTLRCSPRSGDLSVYWYQQSLDQGLQFLIQYYNGEERAKGNILERFSAQQFPDLHSELNLSSLELGDSALYFCASSLDSGGRDSEQYFGPGTRLTVT.

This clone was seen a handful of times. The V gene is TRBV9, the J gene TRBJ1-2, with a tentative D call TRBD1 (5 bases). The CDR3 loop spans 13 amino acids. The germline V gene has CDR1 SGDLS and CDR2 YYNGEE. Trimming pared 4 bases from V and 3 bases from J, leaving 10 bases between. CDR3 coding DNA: TGTGCCAGCAGCCCTGACAGTCACTATGGCTACACCTTC. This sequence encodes CASSPDSHYGYTF.

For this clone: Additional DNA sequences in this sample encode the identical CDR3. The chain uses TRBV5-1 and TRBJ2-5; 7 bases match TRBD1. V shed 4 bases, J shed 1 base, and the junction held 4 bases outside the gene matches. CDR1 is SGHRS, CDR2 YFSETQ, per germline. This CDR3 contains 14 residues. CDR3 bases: TGCGCCAGCAGCCTCGGACAGGCCCAAGAGACCCAGTACTTC. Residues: CASSLGQAQETQYF.

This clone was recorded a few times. The DNA of the CDR3 is TGTGCCAGCTCACCACGTACAGGGACGAACACTGAAGCTTTCTTT. Amino acid sequence: CASSPRTGTNTEAFF. The chain uses TRBV18 and TRBJ1-1; D may be TRBD1 (6 bases). The CDR3 covers 15 residues. Trimming shortened V by 1 base and J by 1 base, and 10 bases separated the two germline ends. CDR1 and CDR2 (germline): KGHSH, LQKENI.

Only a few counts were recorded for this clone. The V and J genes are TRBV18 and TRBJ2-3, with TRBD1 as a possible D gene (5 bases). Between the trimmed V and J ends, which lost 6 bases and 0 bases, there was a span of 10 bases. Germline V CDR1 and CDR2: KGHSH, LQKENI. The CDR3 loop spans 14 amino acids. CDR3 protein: CASSRQSSTDTQYF. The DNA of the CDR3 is TGTGCCAGCTCCCGACAGTCTAGCACAGATACGCAGTATTTT. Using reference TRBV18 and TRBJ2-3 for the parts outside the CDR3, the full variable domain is NAGVMQNPRHLVRRRGQEARLRCSPMKGHSHVYWYRQLPEEGLKFMVYLQKENIIDESGMPKERFSAEFPKEGPSILRIQQVVRGDSAAYFCASSRQSSTDTQYFGPGTRLTVL.

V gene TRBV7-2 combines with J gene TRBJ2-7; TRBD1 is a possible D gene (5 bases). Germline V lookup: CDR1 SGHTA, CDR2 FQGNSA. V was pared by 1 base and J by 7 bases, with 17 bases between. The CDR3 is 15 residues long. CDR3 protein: CASSLDRSLAWEQYF. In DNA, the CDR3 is TGTGCCAGCAGCTTAGACAGGTCCCTCGCTTGGGAGCAGTACTTC.

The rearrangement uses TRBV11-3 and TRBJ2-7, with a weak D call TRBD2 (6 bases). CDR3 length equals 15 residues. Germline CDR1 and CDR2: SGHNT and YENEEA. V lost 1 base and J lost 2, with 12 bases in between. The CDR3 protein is CASSLAGTPAYEQYF. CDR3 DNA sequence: TGTGCCAGCAGCTTAGCCGGGACTCCTGCCTACGAGCAGTACTTC. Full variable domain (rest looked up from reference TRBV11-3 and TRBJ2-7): EAGVVQSPRYKIIEKKQPVAFWCNPISGHNTLYWYLQNLGQGPELLIRYENEEAVDDSQLPKDRFSAERLKGVDSTLKIQPAELGDSAVYLCASSLAGTPAYEQYFGPGTRLTVT.

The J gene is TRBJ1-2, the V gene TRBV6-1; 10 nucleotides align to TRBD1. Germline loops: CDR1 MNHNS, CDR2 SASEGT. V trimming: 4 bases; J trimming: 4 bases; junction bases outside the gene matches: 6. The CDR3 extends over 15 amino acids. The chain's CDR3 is CASSGTGGSSYGYTF. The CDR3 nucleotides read TGTGCCAGCAGTGGGACAGGGGGGAGTTCCTATGGCTACACCTTC.

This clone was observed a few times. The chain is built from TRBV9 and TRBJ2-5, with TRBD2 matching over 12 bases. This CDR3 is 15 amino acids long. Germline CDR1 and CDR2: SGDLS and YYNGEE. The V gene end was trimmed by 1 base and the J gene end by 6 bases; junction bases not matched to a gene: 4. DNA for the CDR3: TGTGCCAGCAGCGTATCTAGCGGGGGGGCAAAGACCCAGTACTTC. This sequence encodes CASSVSSGGAKTQYF.

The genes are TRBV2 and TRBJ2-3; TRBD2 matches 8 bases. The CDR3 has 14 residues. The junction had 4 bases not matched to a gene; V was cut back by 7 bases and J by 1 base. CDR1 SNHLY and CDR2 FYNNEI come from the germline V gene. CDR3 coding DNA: TGTGCCAGCAACCCGGGGGGGGGCACAGATACGCAGTATTTT. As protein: CASNPGGGTDTQYF.

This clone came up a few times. For the CDR3, the DNA is TGTGCCAGCAGCTTAGGTGGGGGAGGGATTACAGATACGCAGTATTTT. Translation gives CASSLGGGGITDTQYF. This sequence joins TRBV7-6 and TRBJ2-3, with TRBD2 matching over 7 bases. V lost 1 base and J lost 3; bases outside the gene matches: 7. Germline CDR1 and CDR2: SGHVS and FNYEAQ. The CDR3 totals 16 residues. Using reference TRBV7-6 and TRBJ2-3 for the parts outside the CDR3, the full variable domain is GAGVSQSPRYKVTKRGQDVALRCDPISGHVSLYWYRQALGQGPEFLTYFNYEAQQDKSGLPNDRFSAERPEGSISTLTIQRTEQRDSAMYRCASSLGGGGITDTQYFGPGTRLTVL.

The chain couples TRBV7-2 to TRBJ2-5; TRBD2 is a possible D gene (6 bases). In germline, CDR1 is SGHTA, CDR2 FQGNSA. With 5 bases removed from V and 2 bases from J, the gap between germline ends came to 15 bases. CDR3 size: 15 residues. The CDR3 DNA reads TGTGCCAGCAGCGGCCAGCGGGTACTACAAGAGACCCAGTACTTC. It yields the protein CASSGQRVLQETQYF.